The 21 T cell receptor beta chains below come from one sample, sequenced in a study of CXCR3-negative and CXCR3-positive naive CD8 T cells. Points from the study as a whole: Relative to CXCR3-negative naive cells, CXCR3-positive naive cells had more hydrophobic TRB CDR3s.

The TRB cDNA libraries were prepared by 5' RACE with UMI labels. No DNA is given; TCRdb re-called the 5' RACE reads and lists each CDR3 protein once. This table lists fewer than 90,000 distinct CDR3 sequences. These receptors' antigens are unknown. The sequencing sample was made of naive CXCR3+ CD8+ T cells from blood. The subset denotes: CD45RO-CCR7+CD27+CD95- naive CD8+ T cells expressing CXCR3 (TNR3+). These receptors all come from a human donor in good health. Some clones in this sample may be carry-over from other donors' samples.

This CDR3 is CASRQVHRVNTEAFF. The rearrangement joins TRBV21-1 to TRBJ1-1; the D gene TCRdb calls, TRBD1, cannot be checked with no DNA. TRBV21-1 is marked as a pseudogene. The length of the CDR3 is 15 residues.

The rearrangement joins TRBV29-1 to TRBJ2-7; TCRdb picks TRBD1, but there is no DNA to check that call. Germline V gene sequence: CDR1 SQVTM, CDR2 ANQGSEA. The CDR3 spans 13 residues. Here the CDR3 reads CSVEPGVGYEQYF.

The chain couples TRBV30 to TRBJ2-7; TCRdb proposes TRBD1, but this gene call is untestable without DNA. The CDR3 has 13 residues. Germline V gene lookup returns CDR1 GTSNPN and CDR2 SVGIG (reference sequence). CDR3 residues: CAWRGQGAYEQYF.

The chain uses TRBV6-5 and TRBJ2-5; TCRdb reports TRBD1, a call that lacks DNA to check it against. The CDR3 sequence is 15 residues long. Per the germline V gene, CDR1 is MNHEY and CDR2 is SVGAGI. CDR3 in amino acids: CASSRGGGTQETQYF.

The chain couples TRBV9 to TRBJ2-2; TCRdb's D call, TRBD2, is unchecked because there is no DNA. CDR3 length equals 15 residues. CDR1 SGDLS and CDR2 YYNGEE come from the germline V gene. CDR3 sequence: CASSVEGSGSGELFF.

The chain employs TRBV20-1 and TRBJ2-2; the TCRdb D gene call, TRBD2, has no DNA to confirm it. CDR1 and CDR2 from the germline V gene are DFQATT and SNEGSKA (reference sequence). The length of the CDR3 is 17 residues. CDR3 sequence reads: CSARESMERGDSGELFF.

The chain employs TRBV7-6 and TRBJ1-2; the TRBD1 assignment by TCRdb is unverifiable without DNA. This CDR3 has 14 amino acids. Germline V lookup: CDR1 SGHVS, CDR2 FNYEAQ. The CDR3 loop is CASSLAGAVYGYTF.

The J gene is TRBJ2-5, the V gene TRBV5-5; the D call from TCRdb, TRBD1, cannot be confirmed without DNA. Germline V gene data show CDR1 as SGHKS and CDR2 as YYEKEE (reference sequence). The CDR3 loop spans 16 amino acids. The CDR3: CASSLSGGGESETQYF.

The rearrangement joins TRBV19 to TRBJ2-3; TCRdb gives TRBD1 as the D gene, but with no DNA this cannot be confirmed. The CDR3 is made up of 13 amino acids. In germline, CDR1 is LNHDA, CDR2 SQIVND (reference sequence). The CDR3 is CAVGDTSTDTQYF.

This sequence joins TRBV19 and TRBJ2-1; no DNA is available, so the TRBD1 call from TCRdb remains unchecked. There are 16 residues in the CDR3. Germline CDR1 and CDR2: LNHDA and SQIVND (reference sequence). The CDR3 sequence is CASSIGGTGVYNEQFF.

The chain recombines TRBV9 with TRBJ2-1. The CDR3 is made up of 12 amino acids. Germline CDR1 is SGDLS and CDR2 is YYNGEE. The CDR3 here is CASSVTSNEQFF.

The chain is built from TRBV5-1 and TRBJ2-7; the D call from TCRdb, TRBD1, cannot be confirmed without DNA. From germline, CDR1 is SGHRS and CDR2 YFSETQ. The CDR3 is made up of 13 amino acids. This CDR3 reads CASSSTGTSEQYF.

This chain connects TRBV7-8 to TRBJ2-1; the TCRdb call, TRBD2, lacks DNA for checking. The CDR3 spans 16 residues. Germline V lookup: CDR1 SGHVS, CDR2 FQNEAQ. This CDR3 is CASSLLAGELYNEQFF.

This chain connects TRBV5-1 to TRBJ2-5. This CDR3 has 14 amino acids. Germline CDR1 reads SGHRS; CDR2 reads YFSETQ. The CDR3 region is CASSLQRYQETQYF. Full variable domain (outside the CDR3, taken from reference TRBV5-1 and TRBJ2-5): KAGVTQTPRYLIKTRGQQVTLSCSPISGHRSVSWYQQTPGQGLQFLFEYFSETQRNKGNFPGRFSGRQFSNSRSEMNVSTLELGDSALYLCASSLQRYQETQYFGPGTRLLVL.

The chain combines TRBV29-1 with TRBJ2-7; without DNA, the TCRdb call of TRBD1 cannot be checked. This CDR3 region has 13 residues. Looked up from germline, CDR1 is SQVTM and CDR2 is ANQGSEA. CDR3 sequence reads: CSVEGSRDYEQYF.

This chain links TRBV7-9 with TRBJ2-1; TCRdb's D gene call, TRBD2, goes unchecked for lack of DNA. The CDR3 runs to 16 residues. CDR1 and CDR2 (germline): SEHNR, FQNEAQ (reference sequence). CDR3: CASSRGLAGAVNEQFF.

The rearrangement joins TRBV18 to TRBJ2-4. CDR1 and CDR2 (germline): KGHSH, LQKENI. The CDR3 sequence is 14 residues long. The CDR3 region is CASSRRASDDIQYF.

The chain carries TRBV7-2 and TRBJ1-1; TCRdb's D call, TRBD1, is unchecked because there is no DNA. Germline V CDR1 and CDR2: SGHTA, FQGNSA. The CDR3 is 15 amino acids. CDR3 residues: CASRGLLAGDTEAFF.

This chain links TRBV29-1 with TRBJ2-3; TCRdb calls TRBD1, which cannot be checked without DNA. The CDR3 contains 11 residues. Looked up from germline, CDR1 is SQVTM and CDR2 is ANQGSEA. This chain's CDR3 is CSARLGDTQYF.

The CDR3 here is CASSWGGPTNYGYTF. The chain uses TRBV21-1 and TRBJ1-2. TRBV21-1 is marked as a pseudogene. The CDR3 consists of 15 residues.

The chain carries TRBV12-3 or TRBV12-4 and TRBJ1-2; TCRdb lists TRBD1, though no DNA is available to test this call. The CDR3 runs to 13 residues. The chain's CDR3 is CASTVSPGNGYTF.